This is a list of T cell receptor beta chains from one sample in a study of cytomegalovirus exposure and HLA in healthy donors. Assay: immunoSEQ multiplex PCR; the TCRdb copy retains only in-frame clones and omits some. Among approximately 59,000 clones listed, 65% to 80% were seen once. The specimen sequenced was PBMCs. The receptor set was obtained from a man aged 40-49 years in good health and CMV-seropositive. The CDR3 runs from the conserved cysteine through the conserved F or W. D genes are given only for firm matches. The size field is filled for only some rows; it gives once, few, many or a size class.

D gene,CDR3 length,V gene,clone size,CDR3 protein
TRBD2,15,TRBV2,NA,CASRKAGGLRGELFF
NA,13,TRBV29-1,few,CSVGTGKGETQYF
TRBD2,15,TRBV2,few,CASTGASGGPDTQYF
NA,13,TRBV10-3,NA,CAISDHWNTEAFF
TRBD2,15,TRBV2,NA,CASSPPGLGTNEQFF
NA,14,TRBV5-1,NA,CASSPGQLNSPLHF
TRBD1,15,TRBV9,NA,CASNPQGVGGNTIYF
TRBD2,13,TRBV27,NA,CASRVSGNYEQYF
NA,12,TRBV6-1,NA,CASSRDSYEQYF
NA,13,TRBV29-1,NA,CSVTGRSGYEQYF
NA,14,TRBV12-2,NA,CASRSQYQGTEAFF
NA,14,TRBV9,NA,CASSVDLGDYEQYF
NA,15,TRBV7-8,NA,CASSSTAQRADTQYF
NA,13,TRBV2,NA,CASTGDLGSPLHF
NA,13,TRBV6-6,NA,CASAGSNNSPLHF
NA,16,TRBV7-9,NA,CASSLGSRGENTEAFF
TRBD2,15,TRBV25-1,NA,CASSEPAGAYNEQFF
NA,14,TRBV5-1,few,CASSLVEVSDTQYF
NA,14,TRBV7-6,NA,CASSLQGPTYEQYF
NA,13,TRBV7-2,NA,CASSFKQGNTIYF
NA,13,TRBV7-2,NA,CASSRKTGEKLFF
TRBD1,14,TRBV18,NA,CASSPATGGGKQYF
TRBD2,13,TRBV7-9,NA,CASSPPAGVEQFF
TRBD1,19,TRBV19,NA,CASSMGASTGGPSNQPQHF
NA,12,TRBV29-1,once,CSVARGEETQYF
NA,15,TRBV7-9,NA,CASRSYRETNEKLFF
TRBD2,17,TRBV2,NA,CASSALAGNLAKNIQYF
TRBD1,16,TRBV29-1,NA,CSVVDRGWGTNEKLFF
TRBD2,14,TRBV7-7,NA,CASSLAGGHNEQFF
NA,14,TRBV7-2,NA,CASSPITEAGELFF
NA,13,TRBV19,NA,CASSMAENYGYTF
TRBD1,18,TRBV10-1,NA,CASSEKLLDRAVPCEQYF
NA,14,TRBV5-4,NA,CASSLGGQGYEQYF
TRBD2,14,TRBV6-1,NA,CASKALAETGELFF
NA,14,TRBV19,NA,CAGSRMTGGYEQYF
NA,14,TRBV7-6,NA,CASSRSGSTDTQYF
NA,14,TRBV9,NA,CASNQGARSETQYF
TRBD1,15,TRBV30,NA,CAWSVAGTGNEKLFF
NA,14,TRBV5-1,NA,CASSPGQTEETQYF
NA,12,TRBV29-1,few,CSVAGSNYGYTF
NA,15,TRBV9,NA,CASSAEGWGDQPQHF
TRBD1,13,TRBV7-8,NA,CASSLRTGQEQFF
TRBD1,11,TRBV29-1,NA,CSAMDRGKLFF
NA,15,TRBV7-9,NA,CASSWGPKRQDEQYF
TRBD1,15,TRBV6-5,NA,CASSYTGTGEQPQHF
NA,13,TRBV9,NA,CASSDSGDSPLHF
NA,14,TRBV7-8,NA,CASSLGISSYEQYF